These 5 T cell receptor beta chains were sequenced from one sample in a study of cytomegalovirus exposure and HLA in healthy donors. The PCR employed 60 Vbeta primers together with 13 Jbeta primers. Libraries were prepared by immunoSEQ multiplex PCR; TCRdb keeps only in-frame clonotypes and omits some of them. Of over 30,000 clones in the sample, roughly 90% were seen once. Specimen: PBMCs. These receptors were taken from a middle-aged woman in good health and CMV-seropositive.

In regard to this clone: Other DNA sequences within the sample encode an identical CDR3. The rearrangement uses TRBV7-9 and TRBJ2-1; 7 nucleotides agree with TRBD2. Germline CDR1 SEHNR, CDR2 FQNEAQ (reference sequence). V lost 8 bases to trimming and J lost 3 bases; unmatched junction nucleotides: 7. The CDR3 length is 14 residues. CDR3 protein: CASVAGLYYNEQFF. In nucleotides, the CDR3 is TGTGCCAGCGTAGCGGGTCTCTACTACAATGAGCAGTTCTTC.

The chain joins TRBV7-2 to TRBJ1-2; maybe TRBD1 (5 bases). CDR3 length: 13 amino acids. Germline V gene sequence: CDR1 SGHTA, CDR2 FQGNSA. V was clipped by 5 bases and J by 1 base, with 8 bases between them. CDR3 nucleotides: TGTGCCAGCAGCCAGGGTTTTAACTATGGCTACACCTTC. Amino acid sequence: CASSQGFNYGYTF. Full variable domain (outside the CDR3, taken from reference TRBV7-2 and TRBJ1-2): GAGVSQSPSNKVTEKGKDVELRCDPISGHTALYWYRQSLGQGLEFLIYFQGNSAPDKSGLPSDRFSAERTGGSVSTLTIQRTQQEDSAVYLCASSQGFNYGYTFGSGTRLTVV.

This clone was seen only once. CDR3 bases: TGTGCCAGCAGCTCCAGGGGGCACACCGGGGAGCTGTTTTTT. It codes for CASSSRGHTGELFF. The gene calls are TRBV11-3 and TRBJ2-2; TRBD1 agrees at 8 bases. There are 14 residues in the CDR3. Trimming cost V 4 bases and J 3 bases; bases outside gene matches: 1. Looked up from germline, CDR1 is SGHNT and CDR2 is YENEEA.

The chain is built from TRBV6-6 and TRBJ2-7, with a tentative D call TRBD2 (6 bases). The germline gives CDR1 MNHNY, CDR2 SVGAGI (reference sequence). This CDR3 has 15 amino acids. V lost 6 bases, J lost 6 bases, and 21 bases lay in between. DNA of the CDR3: TGTGCCAGCAGACGACTAGATCCCACTCGTGGCGAGCAGTACTTC. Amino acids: CASRRLDPTRGEQYF.

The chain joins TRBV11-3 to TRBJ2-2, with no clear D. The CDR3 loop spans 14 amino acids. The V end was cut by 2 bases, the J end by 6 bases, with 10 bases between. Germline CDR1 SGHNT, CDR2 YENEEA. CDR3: CASSLQQEAGELFF. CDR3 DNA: TGTGCCAGCAGCTTACAGCAGGAAGCCGGGGAGCTGTTTTTT.